This record looks at one TCR beta chain sequence and its context. The antigen is unknown. A much larger clone lies one base from this, so it may be a read error. The sample comes from a study of T cell repertoires in cytomegalovirus infection. Study-wide results and limits: The ex vivo response showed dominance by HLA-C-restricted CMV-specific TCR beta clonotypes. Cumulative public TCR beta family frequency identified CMV carriers with the relevant HLA.

TCRdb analysed the reads with MiXCR anew, one entry per CDR3 protein. The data show roughly 630,000 distinct CDR3 sequences, approximately 25% seen once. With V trimmed by 5 bases and J by 2 bases, 9 bases remained unmatched. The CDR3 covers 16 residues. Germline assignment: CDR1 SGHVS and CDR2 FQNEAQ. Sequencing was done on a sample of CD8+ T cells from PBMCs. The chain couples TRBV7-8 to TRBJ1-3; 7 bases agree with TRBD1. The clonotype was recovered from a human donor in good health (CMV status not recorded). Some clones in this sample may be carry-over from other donors' samples. CDR3 protein: CASSLSQGNTGNTIYF. CDR3 in DNA: TGTGCCAGCAGCCTTTCACAGGGGAACACTGGAAACACCATATATTTT.